The TCR beta chain under discussion was sequenced for a study of T-cell memory formation after mild COVID-19. One entry per CDR3 protein, called by TCRdb with MiXCR from the 5' RACE reads. The data contain roughly 240,000 distinct CDR3 sequences, roughly 15% of them singletons. With 5 bases removed from V and 7 bases from J, the gap between germline ends came to 18 bases. Germline-derived CDR1 and CDR2 are DFQATT and SNEGSKA (reference sequence). The CDR3 totals 15 residues. This TCR derives from a man aged 18 to 29 who had mild COVID-19 (a few samples of this study predate the infection). Cell type and time point are not known. Sequencing used PBMCs or a T cell subset sorted from them (not recorded which). V is TRBV20-1 and J is TRBJ1-6; D gene ambiguous. CDR3 sequence: CSALVEGSWNSPLHF. The CDR3 DNA sequence: TGCAGTGCTCTTGTTGAGGGAAGTTGGAATTCACCCCTCCACTTT.